This T cell receptor beta chain was captured by sequencing in a study of neurological immune-mediated disorders. This CDR3 region has 15 residues. Per the germline V gene, CDR1 is MNHEY and CDR2 is SVGAGI. The V end was cut by 4 bases, the J end by 2 bases, with 15 bases between. Stored at -80 C, 2 million PBMCs were the source of the unsorted libraries. This clonotype was seen at least ten times. TCRdb passed the 5' RACE reads through MiXCR, listing each CDR3 protein once. Of nearly 45,000 distinct CDR3 sequences in the sample, roughly 12% were seen once. The rearrangement joins TRBV6-5 to TRBJ2-7; D remains unclear. Sequenced material: PBMCs. This TCR was recovered from a female donor in good health. In DNA form, the CDR3 reads TGTGCCAGCAGTTCTACACTGGGGTTGACCTACGAGCAGTACTTC. Amino acid sequence: CASSSTLGLTYEQYF.